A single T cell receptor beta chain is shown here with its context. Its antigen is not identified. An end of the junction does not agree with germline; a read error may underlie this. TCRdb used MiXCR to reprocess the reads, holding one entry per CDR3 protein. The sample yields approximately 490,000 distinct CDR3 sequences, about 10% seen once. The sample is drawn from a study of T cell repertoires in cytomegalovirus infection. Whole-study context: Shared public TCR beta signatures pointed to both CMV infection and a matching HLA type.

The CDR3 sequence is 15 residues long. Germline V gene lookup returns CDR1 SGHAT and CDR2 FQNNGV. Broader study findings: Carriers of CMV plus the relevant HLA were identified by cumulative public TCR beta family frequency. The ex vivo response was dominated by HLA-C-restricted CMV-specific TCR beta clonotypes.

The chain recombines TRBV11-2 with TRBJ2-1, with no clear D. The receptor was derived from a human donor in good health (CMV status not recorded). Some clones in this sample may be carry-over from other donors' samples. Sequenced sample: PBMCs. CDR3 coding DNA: TGTCCCAGCAGCCCAGCGCGCAGTTCCTACAATGAGCAGTTCTTC. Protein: CPSSPARSSYNEQFF.